This T cell receptor (beta chain) was captured in a study of blood T cell repertoires in COVID-19. The wider study: Collection of acute and convalescent COVID-19 samples took place in the United States, Italy and Spain. T cells, B-cell-depleted T cells, or PBMCs provided the cDNA or gDNA that served as material.

Germline CDR1 is MNHEY and CDR2 is SMNVEV (reference sequence). The CDR3 is 15 amino acids. V was clipped by 0 bases and J by 2 bases; unmatched bases: 2. Original data processing: Amplification with reference gene primers provided the estimates of nucleated cell counts. Here immunoSEQ multiplex PCR was the method, and the copy in TCRdb shows in-frame clones only, minus some. V, J and clone size derive from that table, while D and trimming were established from the DNA sequence. The table lists 200,000 to 250,000 clones, approximately 83% of them singletons. This receptor was identified in a woman in her 30s who had recovered from COVID-19. The chain combines TRBV27 with TRBJ2-3, with 7 bases fitting TRBD1. The sample taken for sequencing was peripheral blood. CDR3 in DNA: TGTGCCAGCAGTTTATCGGGGACAGACACAGATACGCAGTATTTT. It yields the protein CASSLSGTDTDTQYF.